The next 24 T cell receptor beta chains were all read from a single sample in a study of blood T cell repertoires in COVID-19. Sequencing used immunoSEQ multiplex PCR; TCRdb keeps in-frame clones, though not all of them. The data hold a few hundred thousand clones, with approximately 88% observed a single time. Material for sequencing was peripheral blood. These receptors all come from a woman aged 50 to 60 with COVID-19, enrolled during active disease.

The chain has TRBV5-1 and TRBJ1-3; 7 nucleotides line up with TRBD1. This CDR3 is 17 amino acids long. V gave up 4 bases and J gave up 0 bases; unmatched junction bases: 10. Per the germline V gene, CDR1 is SGHRS and CDR2 is YFSETQ. CDR3 DNA: TGCGCCAGCAGCCCCAAGACAGGGTCCTTCTCTGGAAACACCATATATTTT. Encoded protein: CASSPKTGSFSGNTIYF. The full variable domain, with the rest looked up from reference TRBV5-1 and TRBJ1-3, is KAGVTQTPRYLIKTRGQQVTLSCSPISGHRSVSWYQQTPGQGLQFLFEYFSETQRNKGNFPGRFSGRQFSNSRSEMNVSTLELGDSALYLCASSPKTGSFSGNTIYFGEGSWLTVV.

V is TRBV29-1 and J is TRBJ2-3, with 8 nucleotides matching TRBD2. With V trimmed by 2 bases and J by 6 bases, 4 bases remained unmatched. Germline V lookup: CDR1 SQVTM, CDR2 ANQGSEA. This CDR3 contains 13 residues. This CDR3 reads CSVETGGQDTQYF. The CDR3 DNA reads TGCAGCGTTGAAACGGGGGGGCAGGATACGCAGTATTTT.

V is TRBV3-1 (or the pseudogene TRBV3-2) and J is TRBJ1-1; a possible D gene is TRBD1 (6 bases). The V and J ends lost 4 bases and 0 bases respectively, with 9 bases between them. This CDR3 has 14 residues. Germline CDR1 reads LGHDT; CDR2 reads YNNKEL (reference sequence). CDR3 in amino acids: CASSRGHMNTEAFF. The CDR3 nucleotides read TGTGCCAGCAGCCGGGGACATATGAACACTGAAGCTTTCTTT.

The chain joins TRBV2 to TRBJ1-5, with 9 positions matching TRBD1. Unmatched junction bases numbered 11, after V lost 4 bases and J lost 7 bases. Germline CDR1 is SNHLY and CDR2 is FYNNEI. CDR3 length equals 16 residues. The CDR3 nucleotides are TGTGCCAGCAGTGGGGGGGACAGGGAATGGGAACAGCCCCAGCATTTT. This sequence encodes CASSGGDREWEQPQHF.

This clone was recorded only once. The chain recombines TRBV15 with TRBJ2-2, with no clear D. From germline, CDR1 is LNHNV and CDR2 YYDKDF (reference sequence). V was cut by 7 bases and J by 0 bases, with 12 bases left in between. The CDR3 has 15 residues. CDR3 sequence reads: CATIASNANTGELFF. DNA of the CDR3: TGTGCCACCATTGCGTCGAATGCGAACACCGGGGAGCTGTTTTTT.

The CDR3 protein is CASSKGQIPEKLFF. The CDR3 DNA reads TGCGCCAGCAGCAAAGGACAGATCCCCGAAAAACTGTTTTTT. This chain joins TRBV5-1 and TRBJ1-4; tentative D call: TRBD1 (6 bases). The germline gives CDR1 SGHRS, CDR2 YFSETQ. CDR3 size: 14 residues. V lost 4 bases and J lost 8, with 15 bases in between.

The chain uses TRBV7-9 and TRBJ2-1; 10 nucleotides line up with TRBD2. V lost 7 bases to trimming and J lost 8 bases; unmatched junction nucleotides: 11. Germline V gene lookup returns CDR1 SEHNR and CDR2 FQNEAQ (reference sequence). CDR3 size: 15 residues. The DNA of the CDR3 is TGTGCCAGCAACTCTCCGGGACTAGCGTCGCATGAGCAGTTCTTC. It codes for CASNSPGLASHEQFF.

In the case of this clone: One end of the junction is discordant with germline, which a read error may explain. This chain links TRBV6-1 with TRBJ1-2; TRBD1 aligns across 8 bases. This CDR3 comprises 16 residues. Germline assignment: CDR1 MNHNS and CDR2 SASEGT. The DNA for the CDR3 is TGTGCCAGCAGCGAAGGGGGCGACAGGGGATCCCCTGGCTACACCTTC. It specifies CASSEGGDRGSPGYTF.

The rearrangement joins TRBV30 to TRBJ1-2; the match to TRBD1 covers 7 bases. J lost 5 bases, V lost 0 bases, and 3 bases had no gene match. The CDR3 covers 13 residues. Germline CDR1 GTSNPN, CDR2 SVGIG (reference sequence). The CDR3: CAWSVRTGYGYTF. CDR3 coding DNA: TGTGCCTGGAGTGTCCGGACAGGTTATGGCTACACCTTC.

This clone has a single count. The chain is built from TRBV6-5 and TRBJ1-5; D is unresolved. V was clipped by 11 bases and J by 2 bases, with 13 bases between them. Germline V gene data show CDR1 as MNHEY and CDR2 as SVGAGI. This CDR3 is built from 13 residues. This chain's CDR3 is CALTPGGNQPQHF. The CDR3 DNA is TGTGCCTTAACGCCGGGAGGCAATCAGCCCCAGCATTTT.

The rearrangement uses TRBV9 and TRBJ1-5; the D is unclear. CDR1 SGDLS and CDR2 YYNGEE come from the germline V gene. The CDR3 is 15 amino acids. Trimming took 4 bases from V and 1 from J, leaving 12 bases between them. CDR3 sequence reads: CASSPHSISNQPQHF. The CDR3 nucleotides are TGTGCCAGCAGCCCCCACTCAATAAGCAATCAGCCCCAGCATTTT.

The chain combines TRBV5-4 with TRBJ1-6, with D unresolved. The CDR3 totals 14 residues. The ends were cut back, 0 bases at V and 6 bases at J, with 7 bases in the middle. Germline loops: CDR1 SGHNT, CDR2 YYREEE (reference sequence). The CDR3 coding sequence is TGTGCCAGCAGCTTGGGAGGTTTTAATTCACCCCTCCACTTT. Translating it yields CASSLGGFNSPLHF.

This clone was seen only once. This sequence joins TRBV19 and TRBJ2-3, with TRBD2 matching over 11 bases. The germline CDR1 and CDR2 sequences are LNHDA and SQIVND (reference sequence). With 3 bases clipped from V and 6 bases from J, the junction kept 2 bases outside the gene matches. This CDR3 spans 14 amino acids. The CDR3 DNA follows: TGTGCCAGTAGTATTGGGACTAGCGGCGATACGCAGTATTTT. Residues: CASSIGTSGDTQYF.

The chain has TRBV27 and TRBJ1-5; 7 nucleotides agree with TRBD1. Germline loops: CDR1 MNHEY, CDR2 SMNVEV (reference sequence). The CDR3 contains 14 residues. The V segment lost 3 bases and the J segment 5 bases; nucleotides outside the gene matches: 4. The CDR3 here is CASSLTGWDQPQHF. The DNA for the CDR3 is TGTGCCAGCAGTTTGACAGGGTGGGATCAGCCCCAGCATTTT.

This clone appeared a single time. The rearrangement uses TRBV30 and TRBJ1-1; perhaps TRBD1 as D (5 bases). V shed 4 bases and J shed 3 bases, with 12 bases lying between them. Germline lookup yields CDR1 GTSNPN and CDR2 SVGIG (reference sequence). The CDR3 runs 13 residues. The DNA of the CDR3 is TGTGCCTGGACCCCCGCCAGGGACACTGAAGCTTTCTTT. The encoded protein is CAWTPARDTEAFF.

The V and J genes are TRBV10-2 and TRBJ2-1; D perhaps matches TRBD2 (5 bases). Germline-derived CDR1 and CDR2 are WSHSY and SAAADI. This CDR3 contains 16 residues. Trimming removed 3 bases at V and 4 bases at J, with 16 bases between. In nucleotides, the CDR3 is TGCGCCAGCAGTGAATATAGACTTCGGACTTACAATGAGCAGTTCTTC. Protein: CASSEYRLRTYNEQFF.

The rearrangement links TRBV9 to TRBJ2-5; TRBD1 might be the D (6 bases). Per germline, CDR1 SGDLS and CDR2 YYNGEE. V gave up 3 bases and J gave up 1 base, with 13 bases separating them. CDR3 size: 15 residues. The CDR3 DNA sequence: TGTGCCAGCAGCGCAGGACAGTCTAGCCAAGAGACCCAGTACTTC. It is translated as CASSAGQSSQETQYF.

This sequence joins TRBV5-1 and TRBJ1-1; 7 bases align to TRBD1. Unmatched junction bases numbered 5, after V lost 2 bases and J lost 7 bases. The CDR3 extends over 13 amino acids. Germline-derived CDR1 and CDR2 are SGHRS and YFSETQ. This CDR3 reads CASSFGTEGEAFF. The CDR3 DNA is TGCGCCAGCAGCTTCGGGACAGAGGGTGAAGCTTTCTTT.

The chain combines TRBV24-1 with TRBJ2-3; TRBD1 agrees at 8 bases. CDR3 length equals 14 residues. With 5 bases clipped from V and 4 bases from J, the junction kept 4 bases outside the gene matches. From germline, CDR1 is KGHDR and CDR2 SFDVKD. CDR3 coding DNA: TGTGCCACCAGTGGACAGGGGTACCCAGATACGCAGTATTTT. It yields the protein CATSGQGYPDTQYF.

This clone was seen a handful of times. The V and J genes are TRBV19 and TRBJ2-5; 7 bases match TRBD2. The CDR3 length is 15 residues. Germline V gene data show CDR1 as LNHDA and CDR2 as SQIVND (reference sequence). V trimming: 1 base; J trimming: 2 bases; junction bases outside the gene matches: 4. CDR3: CASSIGVAGQETQYF. In nucleotides, the CDR3 is TGTGCCAGTAGTATAGGGGTAGCGGGTCAAGAGACCCAGTACTTC.

This clone has just one count. V and J are TRBV5-1 and TRBJ1-4, with D uncertain. CDR1 is SGHRS and CDR2 is YFSETQ in the germline V gene. This CDR3 comprises 18 residues. The ends were cut back, 4 bases at V and 2 bases at J, with 21 bases in the middle. The CDR3 is CASSPVVEGPATNEKLFF. DNA for the CDR3: TGCGCCAGCAGCCCCGTCGTGGAGGGTCCTGCGACTAATGAAAAACTGTTTTTT. Complete variable domain (other parts from reference TRBV5-1 and TRBJ1-4): KAGVTQTPRYLIKTRGQQVTLSCSPISGHRSVSWYQQTPGQGLQFLFEYFSETQRNKGNFPGRFSGRQFSNSRSEMNVSTLELGDSALYLCASSPVVEGPATNEKLFFGSGTQLSVL.

The chain couples TRBV7-6 to TRBJ2-1, with 10 positions matching TRBD2. V was pared by 4 bases and J by 1 base, with 7 bases of the junction left unmatched. Germline CDR1 reads SGHVS; CDR2 reads FNYEAQ. The CDR3 sequence is 17 residues long. In DNA form, the CDR3 reads TGTGCCAGCAGCTCTTTAGCGGGGGGCTATTCCTACAATGAGCAGTTCTTC. Translation gives CASSSLAGGYSYNEQFF.

This clone has only one observation. This CDR3 is also generated by other DNA sequences in the sample. The chain combines TRBV5-1 with TRBJ2-1; D gene uncertain. Germline values: CDR1 SGHRS, CDR2 YFSETQ. This CDR3 contains 12 residues. The ends were cut back, 1 base at V and 6 bases at J, with 5 bases in the middle. The CDR3 loop is CASSLLLNEQFF. The CDR3 coding sequence is TGCGCCAGCAGCTTGCTTCTCAATGAGCAGTTCTTC.

V gene TRBV10-3 combines with J gene TRBJ2-3; 8 nucleotides agree with TRBD1. Germline CDR1 and CDR2: ENHRY and SYGVKD. V was clipped by 3 bases and J by 3 bases; unmatched bases: 8. This CDR3 region has 16 residues. The CDR3, as DNA: TGTGCCATCAGTGATTTGGCAGGGGGCAGGACAGATACGCAGTATTTT. Its translation is CAISDLAGGRTDTQYF.